A selection of T cell receptor beta chains follows, all from one sample in a study of blood T cell repertoires in COVID-19. The data were produced by immunoSEQ multiplex PCR, yet TCRdb's version contains in-frame clones alone and is incomplete. The sample contains a few hundred thousand clones, around nine tenths of which appear only once. The material sequenced was peripheral blood. All receptors derive from a man aged 35-49 years who had recovered from COVID-19. Each CDR3 is given with its conserved first and last residue. The D gene is left open where the match is weak. The listing skips clone size in some rows; elsewhere it reads once, few, many or a size class.

CDR3aa: CASRSQGNYEQYF; CDR3nt: TGTGCCAGCAGGTCGCAGGGAAATTACGAGCAGTACTTC; d_gene: NA; j_gene: TRBJ2-7; v_gene: TRBV27; abundance: NA
CDR3aa: CASSPPGGNLYEQYF; CDR3nt: TGTGCCAGCTCGCCGCCAGGCGGGAACCTCTACGAGCAGTACTTC; d_gene: NA; j_gene: TRBJ2-7; v_gene: TRBV18; abundance: NA
CDR3aa: CAWCYYLRGGDEQYF; CDR3nt: TGTGCCTGGTGCTATTATCTCAGGGGAGGGGACGAGCAGTACTTC; d_gene: NA; j_gene: TRBJ2-7; v_gene: TRBV30; abundance: NA
CDR3aa: CASSLGRQFTEAFF; CDR3nt: TGTGCCAGCAGCTTAGGCCGACAGTTCACTGAAGCTTTCTTT; d_gene: NA; j_gene: TRBJ1-1; v_gene: TRBV11-3; abundance: NA
CDR3aa: CAISSTGYGYTF; CDR3nt: TGTGCCATCAGTTCGACAGGGTATGGCTACACCTTC; d_gene: TRBD1; j_gene: TRBJ1-2; v_gene: TRBV10-3; abundance: NA
CDR3aa: CAWSLMRLPTTYEQYF; CDR3nt: TGTGCCTGGAGCCTCATGAGACTGCCCACTACGTACGAGCAGTACTTC; d_gene: NA; j_gene: TRBJ2-7; v_gene: TRBV30; abundance: NA
CDR3aa: CASIMGDRKSFPGQPQHF; CDR3nt: TGTGCCAGCATCATGGGGGACAGGAAGTCGTTTCCAGGTCAGCCCCAGCATTTT; d_gene: TRBD1; j_gene: TRBJ1-5; v_gene: TRBV5-4; abundance: NA
CDR3aa: CATQERTNTEAFF; CDR3nt: TGTGCCACCCAGGAGCGGACTAACACTGAAGCTTTCTTT; d_gene: NA; j_gene: TRBJ1-1; v_gene: TRBV2; abundance: NA
CDR3aa: CAPSGGREQFF; CDR3nt: TGTGCCCCTAGCGGGGGCCGTGAGCAGTTCTTC; d_gene: TRBD2; j_gene: TRBJ2-1; v_gene: TRBV7-9; abundance: NA
CDR3aa: CASSIGLAGGQQFF; CDR3nt: TGTGCCAGCAGCATAGGACTAGCGGGGGGGCAGCAGTTCTTC; d_gene: TRBD2; j_gene: TRBJ2-1; v_gene: TRBV7-2; abundance: NA
CDR3aa: CASGTGGNTGELFF; CDR3nt: TGTGCTAGTGGGACGGGGGGTAACACCGGGGAGCTGTTTTTT; d_gene: TRBD2; j_gene: TRBJ2-2; v_gene: TRBV12-5; abundance: many
CDR3aa: CASSFIGVGVHEQFF; CDR3nt: TGTGCCAGCAGCTTCATAGGGGTAGGAGTACATGAGCAGTTCTTC; d_gene: NA; j_gene: TRBJ2-1; v_gene: TRBV11-2; abundance: NA
CDR3aa: CASSVDPGFYNEQFF; CDR3nt: TGTGCCAGCAGCGTAGATCCAGGATTCTACAATGAGCAGTTCTTC; d_gene: NA; j_gene: TRBJ2-1; v_gene: TRBV9; abundance: NA
CDR3aa: CASSPGLAGDTQYF; CDR3nt: TGTGCCAGCAGCCCGGGACTAGCCGGCGATACGCAGTATTTT; d_gene: TRBD2; j_gene: TRBJ2-3; v_gene: TRBV27; abundance: once
CDR3aa: CASSPQPPSRDTQYF; CDR3nt: TGTGCCAGCAGCCCTCAACCGCCGTCGCGGGATACGCAGTATTTT; d_gene: NA; j_gene: TRBJ2-3; v_gene: TRBV9; abundance: NA
CDR3aa: CASGRGKGGYEQYF; CDR3nt: TGTGCCAGTGGAAGGGGGAAAGGGGGCTACGAGCAGTACTTC; d_gene: NA; j_gene: TRBJ2-7; v_gene: TRBV19; abundance: many
CDR3aa: CASSPVGLAIGEQFF; CDR3nt: TGCGCCAGCAGCCCCGTAGGACTAGCGATTGGCGAGCAGTTCTTC; d_gene: TRBD2; j_gene: TRBJ2-1; v_gene: TRBV4-3; abundance: NA
CDR3aa: CASSVGSALVGELFF; CDR3nt: TGTGCCAGCAGCGTAGGCAGTGCCCTCGTCGGGGAGCTGTTTTTT; d_gene: NA; j_gene: TRBJ2-2; v_gene: TRBV9; abundance: NA
CDR3aa: CASSEFRGTQYF; CDR3nt: TGTGCCAGCAGTGAATTTAGGGGGACCCAGTACTTC; d_gene: NA; j_gene: TRBJ2-5; v_gene: TRBV6-1; abundance: NA
CDR3aa: CASSGGTVAFNYGYTF; CDR3nt: TGTGCCAGCAGTGGGGGGACAGTAGCCTTTAACTATGGCTACACCTTC; d_gene: TRBD1; j_gene: TRBJ1-2; v_gene: TRBV6-1; abundance: once
CDR3aa: CASSLRGTGEAFF; CDR3nt: TGTGCCAGCAGTCTCAGGGGGACGGGTGAAGCTTTCTTT; d_gene: TRBD1; j_gene: TRBJ1-1; v_gene: TRBV6-5; abundance: NA
CDR3aa: CASSVGPYNEQFF; CDR3nt: TGTGCCAGCAGCGTAGGGCCCTACAATGAGCAGTTCTTC; d_gene: NA; j_gene: TRBJ2-1; v_gene: TRBV9; abundance: once
CDR3aa: CASSLAWLAGGPGYTQYF; CDR3nt: TGTGCCAGCAGCTTAGCGTGGCTAGCGGGGGGGCCGGGGTATACGCAGTATTTT; d_gene: TRBD2; j_gene: TRBJ2-3; v_gene: TRBV7-8; abundance: NA
CDR3aa: CASRSGSSYEQYF; CDR3nt: TGTGCCAGCAGGTCGGGGAGCTCCTACGAGCAGTACTTC; d_gene: NA; j_gene: TRBJ2-7; v_gene: TRBV7-2; abundance: NA
CDR3aa: CASSLIGRRVAATNEKLFF; CDR3nt: TGCGCCAGCAGCTTAATCGGAAGGAGGGTGGCAGCAACTAATGAAAAACTGTTTTTT; d_gene: NA; j_gene: TRBJ1-4; v_gene: TRBV5-1; abundance: NA
CDR3aa: CASSPLHGDRNHSPLHF; CDR3nt: TGTGCCAGCTCACCATTACATGGGGACAGGAACCATTCACCCCTCCACTTT; d_gene: TRBD1; j_gene: TRBJ1-6; v_gene: TRBV18; abundance: NA
CDR3aa: CASSASTTNYGYTF; CDR3nt: TGTGCCAGCAGCGCCTCAACAACTAACTATGGCTACACCTTC; d_gene: NA; j_gene: TRBJ1-2; v_gene: TRBV7-9; abundance: NA
CDR3aa: CASSFSGGANEKLFF; CDR3nt: TGTGCCAGCAGCTTCTCGGGTGGAGCTAATGAAAAACTGTTTTTT; d_gene: NA; j_gene: TRBJ1-4; v_gene: TRBV5-4; abundance: NA
CDR3aa: CASSVIGQPWGYGYTF; CDR3nt: TGTGCCAGCAGCGTAATCGGACAGCCATGGGGCTATGGCTACACCTTC; d_gene: NA; j_gene: TRBJ1-2; v_gene: TRBV9; abundance: NA